Listed here are 8 T cell receptor beta chains from one sample, sequenced in a study of T-cell reconstitution after alpha-beta-depleted transplantation in children. Preparation of the TCRbeta library was carried out with unique molecular identifiers. TCRdb itself ran the PCR reads through MiXCR, one entry per CDR3 protein. This sample has about 640,000 distinct CDR3 sequences; around 17% occur once, and the top ten carry 0.85% to 1.3%. The sequencing used PBMCs from the stem cell graft donor, collected from the stem cell graft. These receptors were obtained from a human donor who donated a stem cell graft to a child with acute myeloid leukemia.

The chain joins TRBV5-6 to TRBJ1-2; D perhaps matches TRBD1 (5 bases). Germline V CDR1 and CDR2: SGHDT, YYEEEE. The CDR3 sequence is 15 residues long. V lost 4 bases and J 1 base, leaving 14 bases between the germline ends. This CDR3 is CASSLLQGGNYGYTF. In DNA, the CDR3 is TGTGCCAGCAGCCTGTTGCAGGGAGGTAACTATGGCTACACCTTC.

The chain combines TRBV7-9 with TRBJ1-1; TRBD1 might be the D (6 bases). CDR3 length: 14 amino acids. Per germline, CDR1 SEHNR and CDR2 FQNEAQ (reference sequence). V was trimmed by 3 bases and J by 5 bases, leaving 13 bases between them. CDR3 bases: TGTGCCAGCAGCTTCTTAAGGGGGGGGACTGAAGCTTTCTTT. Encoded protein: CASSFLRGGTEAFF.

This clonotype was seen repeatedly, ten times or more. J is TRBJ1-1 and V is TRBV29-1, with D perhaps matching TRBD1 (5 bases). Germline V gene lookup returns CDR1 SQVTM and CDR2 ANQGSEA. V lost 1 base to trimming and J lost 5 bases, with 20 bases between them. This CDR3 is 16 amino acids long. The CDR3 loop reads CSVEVRRTREETEAFF. The CDR3, as DNA: TGCAGCGTTGAAGTTCGTAGGACACGGGAAGAGACTGAAGCTTTCTTT. Supplemented by reference TRBV29-1 and TRBJ1-1, the full variable domain reads SAVISQKPSRDICQRGTSLTIQCQVDSQVTMMFWYRQQPGQSLTLIATANQGSEATYESGFVIDKFPISRPNLTFSTLTVSNMSPEDSSIYLCSVEVRRTREETEAFFGQGTRLTVV.

The V call is TRBV7-9, the J call TRBJ1-6; a weak D match, TRBD1 (5 bases). Trimming cost V 5 bases and J 0 bases, with 8 bases left between them. The germline CDR1 and CDR2 sequences are SEHNR and FQNEAQ (reference sequence). The CDR3 sequence is 15 residues long. The CDR3 loop is CASSITGSYNSPLHF. CDR3 bases: TGTGCCAGCAGCATCACAGGCTCCTATAATTCACCCCTCCACTTT.

CDR3 nucleotide sequence: TGTGCCAGCAGCCCTTCTGGGACCCCGCACGAGCAGTACGTC. Amino acids: CASSPSGTPHEQYV. The chain links TRBV6-1 to TRBJ2-7; D tentatively fits TRBD1 or TRBD2 (5 bases each). The CDR3 runs 14 residues. The germline V gene has CDR1 MNHNS and CDR2 SASEGT. V was shortened by 6 bases and J by 5 bases, with 17 bases between the two germline ends.

This clonotype was counted at least ten times. V and J are TRBV12-3 or TRBV12-4 and TRBJ1-5; D is unresolved. The CDR3 totals 14 residues. The ends were cut back, 5 bases at V and 5 bases at J, with 13 bases in the middle. The CDR3 spells CASSVIDNHQPQHF. The CDR3 DNA reads as TGTGCCAGCAGTGTAATTGACAACCATCAGCCCCAGCATTTT.

There are many counts of this clonotype. The chain carries TRBV5-6 and TRBJ1-1; 8 bases match TRBD1. The CDR3 has 16 residues. V lost 4 bases and J lost 5; bases outside the gene matches: 13. The germline V gene encodes CDR1 SGHDT and CDR2 YYEEEE. CDR3 loop: CASSDRMTGVETEAFF. The CDR3 DNA sequence: TGTGCCAGCAGCGACAGAATGACAGGGGTTGAGACTGAAGCTTTCTTT.

The rearrangement uses TRBV7-9 and TRBJ2-1, with D perhaps assigned TRBD1 or TRBD2 (6 bases each). V lost 3 bases, J lost 3 bases, and 15 bases lay in between. The CDR3 loop spans 16 amino acids. CDR1 is SEHNR and CDR2 is FQNEAQ in the germline V gene (reference sequence). The CDR3, as DNA: TGTGCCAGCAGCTTGAGGGGAAGGGGGGACTACAATGAGCAGTTCTTC. Encoded protein: CASSLRGRGDYNEQFF.